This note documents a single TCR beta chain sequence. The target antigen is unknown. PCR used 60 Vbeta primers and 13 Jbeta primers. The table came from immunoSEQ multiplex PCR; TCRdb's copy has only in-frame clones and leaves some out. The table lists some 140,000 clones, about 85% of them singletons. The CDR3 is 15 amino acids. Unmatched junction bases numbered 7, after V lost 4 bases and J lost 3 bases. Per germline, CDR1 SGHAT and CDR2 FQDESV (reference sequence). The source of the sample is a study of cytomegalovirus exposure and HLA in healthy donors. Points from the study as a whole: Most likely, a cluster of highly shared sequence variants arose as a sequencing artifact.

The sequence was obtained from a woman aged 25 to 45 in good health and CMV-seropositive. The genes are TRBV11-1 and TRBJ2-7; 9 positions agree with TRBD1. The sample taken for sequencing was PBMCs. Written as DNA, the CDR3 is TGTGCCAGCAGCTGGACGACAGGGGGAAACTACGAGCAGTACTTC. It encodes CASSWTTGGNYEQYF. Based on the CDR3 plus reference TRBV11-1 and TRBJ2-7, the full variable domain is EAEVAQSPRYKITEKSQAVAFWCDPISGHATLYWYRQILGQGPELLVQFQDESVVDDSQLPKDRFSAERLKGVDSTLKIQPAELGDSAMYLCASSWTTGGNYEQYFGPGTRLTVT.